The following is a TCR beta chain sequence with its context. The sample belongs to a study of blood T cell repertoires in COVID-19. The CDR3 runs 13 residues. Per the germline V gene, CDR1 is SQVTM and CDR2 is ANQGSEA. V was cut by 6 bases and J by 1 base, with 12 bases left in between. Sequencing was performed with immunoSEQ multiplex PCR; in TCRdb, only in-frame clones are kept and a portion is missing. Seen here are 440,000 or so clones, over 75% observed once, and the top ten hold roughly 1.6%. The Seattle patients joined while their infection was active and were tracked longitudinally afterward. Sample: peripheral blood. The chain carries TRBV29-1 and TRBJ1-1; the D gene is possibly TRBD1 (5 bases). This clonotype was obtained from a woman in her thirties or forties with COVID-19, enrolled during active disease. DNA for the CDR3: TGCAGCGTGCCCAGCGGGGGGAACACTGAAGCTTTCTTT. This gives the protein CSVPSGGNTEAFF. Drawing the rest from reference TRBV29-1 and TRBJ1-1, the complete variable domain is SAVISQKPSRDICQRGTSLTIQCQVDSQVTMMFWYRQQPGQSLTLIATANQGSEATYESGFVIDKFPISRPNLTFSTLTVSNMSPEDSSIYLCSVPSGGNTEAFFGQGTRLTVV.